This TCR beta chain was captured by sequencing in a study of memory CD4+ T cells and cytomegalovirus serostatus. Findings and limits, study-wide: Each of around 69 CMV-associated TCRbeta sequences occurred in one to five individuals.

Single viable CD3+CD4+CD8-CD45RO+ cells were sorted as the memory CD4+ T cells. With respect to this clone: Its antigen is not identified.

Germline V CDR1 and CDR2: MNHNS, SASEGT. The CDR3 loop spans 14 amino acids. With 5 bases clipped from V and 6 bases from J, the junction kept 6 bases outside the gene matches. Repertoires were generated with immunoSEQ multiplex PCR, while TCRdb's copy carries only in-frame clones and drops some. The sample yields some 57,000 clones, 65% to 80% seen once. Sequencing was carried out using memory CD4+ T cells from blood. The origin of this receptor is an adult in good health and CMV-seronegative. The chain combines TRBV6-1 with TRBJ2-7, with 11 bases lining up with TRBD1. The CDR3 sequence: CASSPDRGLSEQYF. The DNA of the CDR3 is TGTGCCAGCAGTCCGGACAGGGGGCTTTCCGAGCAGTACTTC.